Each of the 19 T cell receptor beta chains below was sequenced from the same sample in a study of blood T cell repertoires in COVID-19. Sequenced by immunoSEQ multiplex PCR; TCRdb stores in-frame clones only, minus some. The sample includes 150,000 to 200,000 clones, about 86% of them seen just once. Sequencing input: peripheral blood. These receptors were taken from a woman aged 55-70 years with COVID-19, enrolled during active disease.

The chain couples TRBV10-3 to TRBJ2-7; 9 nucleotides match TRBD2. Germline assignment: CDR1 ENHRY and CDR2 SYGVKD. The trim removed 4 bases at V and 4 bases at J, leaving 5 bases unmatched. This CDR3 has 14 residues. CDR3 in amino acids: CAISVSGSQYEQYF. As DNA, the CDR3 is TGTGCCATCAGTGTTAGCGGGAGCCAGTACGAGCAGTACTTC.

This chain links TRBV12-3 or TRBV12-4 with TRBJ2-5; 10 bases are shared with TRBD2. The CDR3 is made up of 13 amino acids. V lost 5 bases to trimming and J lost 5 bases; unmatched junction nucleotides: 2. The CDR3: CASSILAGETQYF. The CDR3 nucleotides read TGTGCCAGCAGTATACTAGCGGGGGAGACCCAGTACTTC.

This sequence joins TRBV7-2 and TRBJ1-5, with D possibly being TRBD1 (5 bases). This CDR3 spans 14 amino acids. Between the trimmed V and J ends, which lost 5 bases and 5 bases, there was a span of 13 bases. Germline V gives CDR1 SGHTA, CDR2 FQGNSA. Written as DNA, the CDR3 is TGTGCCAGCAGCAGATGGGGGGGGGATCAGCCCCAGCATTTT. Translation gives CASSRWGGDQPQHF.

This chain links TRBV15 with TRBJ2-7; 10 bases are a match to TRBD1. Germline assignment: CDR1 LNHNV and CDR2 YYDKDF (reference sequence). The CDR3 is 15 amino acids. With V trimmed by 5 bases and J by 6 bases, 10 bases remained unmatched. CDR3 protein: CATSWNRDRGREQYF. The DNA of the CDR3 is TGTGCCACCAGCTGGAACCGGGACAGGGGACGCGAGCAGTACTTC.

J is TRBJ1-4 and V is TRBV2, with 7 bases fitting TRBD1. Germline values: CDR1 SNHLY, CDR2 FYNNEI. The CDR3 runs 14 residues. With 6 bases clipped from V and 8 bases from J, the junction kept 9 bases outside the gene matches. The CDR3 loop reads CASRDRQGREKLFF. CDR3 nucleotide sequence: TGTGCCAGCAGAGACCGACAGGGACGGGAAAAACTGTTTTTT.

The chain carries TRBV9 and TRBJ1-5, with D tentatively TRBD1 (5 bases). Germline CDR1 reads SGDLS; CDR2 reads YYNGEE. The ends were cut back, 7 bases at V and 7 bases at J, with 12 bases in the middle. This CDR3 is 12 amino acids long. The CDR3 region has the DNA TGTGCCAGCGGGGTTGGGGGGCAGCCCCAGCATTTT. Residues: CASGVGGQPQHF.

The chain links TRBV3-1 (or the pseudogene TRBV3-2) to TRBJ1-4; the D gene is possibly TRBD1 (6 bases). The germline CDR1 and CDR2 sequences are LGHDT and YNNKEL (reference sequence). This CDR3 comprises 13 residues. Between the trimmed V and J ends, which lost 4 bases and 11 bases, there was a span of 14 bases. CDR3 DNA sequence: TGTGCCAGCAGCCGCAATTCAGGGGAGAAACTGTTTTTT. Translated, it gives CASSRNSGEKLFF.

As regards this clone: At one of its ends the junction is not consistent with the germline gene, which may arise from a read error. The rearrangement joins TRBV11-2 to TRBJ2-7, with D perhaps matching TRBD1 (5 bases). This CDR3 is built from 12 residues. Germline lookup yields CDR1 SGHAT and CDR2 FQNNGV. The CDR3 region has the DNA TGTGCCAGCAGCTTAGAGGGGCAGAAAAGGGCCTTC. It encodes CASSLEGQKRAF.

This rearrangement joins TRBV7-2 to TRBJ1-2; 7 nucleotides agree with TRBD1. CDR3 length: 15 amino acids. CDR1 SGHTA and CDR2 FQGNSA come from the germline V gene. With 2 bases clipped from V and 5 bases from J, the junction kept 8 bases outside the gene matches. For the CDR3, the DNA is TGTGCCAGCAGCTTAAGAGGGACAGAACATTATGGCTACACCTTC. Translated: CASSLRGTEHYGYTF.

The chain recombines TRBV4-1 with TRBJ1-1; possible D gene TRBD1, 5 bases. The CDR3 covers 16 residues. CDR1 is MGHRA, CDR2 YSYEKL, per germline. V lost 1 base to trimming and J lost 1 base, with 13 bases between them. The CDR3 loop reads CASSQVQGITNTEAFF. In DNA, the CDR3 is TGCGCCAGCAGCCAAGTCCAGGGTATAACGAACACTGAAGCTTTCTTT.

The V and J genes are TRBV7-2 and TRBJ2-7; TRBD2 agrees at 14 bases. The V gene's germline CDR1 is SGHTA and CDR2 FQGNSA. Trimming took 0 bases from V and 1 from J; bases not matched to a gene: 2. The CDR3 contains 17 residues. The CDR3 here is CASSLAGTSGSSYEQYF. CDR3 bases: TGTGCCAGCAGCTTAGCAGGGACTAGCGGGAGTTCCTACGAGCAGTACTTC.

The chain links TRBV7-9 to TRBJ2-7; TRBD2 matches at 8 bases. V was clipped by 2 bases and J by 5 bases; unmatched bases: 8. The germline gives CDR1 SEHNR, CDR2 FQNEAQ (reference sequence). CDR3 length: 15 amino acids. The CDR3 region has the DNA TGTGCCAGCAGCTTAATAGTGAGCGGGAGAGACGAGCAGTACTTC. This gives the protein CASSLIVSGRDEQYF.

This sequence joins TRBV12-3 or TRBV12-4 and TRBJ1-1; D remains ambiguous. Trimming pared 2 bases from V and 5 bases from J, leaving 3 bases between. The CDR3 is 11 amino acids. The CDR3 reads CASSLRTEAFF. The CDR3 nucleotides read TGTGCCAGCAGTTTACGGACTGAAGCTTTCTTT.

V usage is TRBV29-1 and J usage is TRBJ2-3; tentatively, D is TRBD1 (6 bases). The germline CDR1 and CDR2 sequences are SQVTM and ANQGSEA. Trimming took 7 bases from V and 4 from J, leaving 15 bases between them. The CDR3 runs 13 residues. Here the CDR3 reads CSAMGHWADTQYF. CDR3 coding DNA: TGCAGCGCCATGGGACATTGGGCAGATACGCAGTATTTT.

The V gene is TRBV30, the J gene TRBJ1-2; D is undetermined. CDR3 length: 15 residues. Germline-derived CDR1 and CDR2 are GTSNPN and SVGIG (reference sequence). V shed 1 base and J shed 8 bases, with 20 bases lying between them. The CDR3 loop reads CAWSETVSGLTGYTF. Written as DNA, the CDR3 is TGTGCCTGGAGTGAAACAGTCTCGGGGTTAACCGGCTACACCTTC. Full variable domain (outside the CDR3, taken from reference TRBV30 and TRBJ1-2): SQTIHQWPATLVQPVGSPLSLECTVEGTSNPNLYWYRQAAGRGLQLLFYSVGIGQISSEVPQNLSASRPQDRQFILSSKKLLLSDSGFYLCAWSETVSGLTGYTFGSGTRLTVV.

The chain links TRBV7-2 to TRBJ2-7, with D possibly being TRBD1 (6 bases). From germline, CDR1 is SGHTA and CDR2 FQGNSA. The CDR3 has 14 amino acids. Trimming took 4 bases from V and 3 from J, leaving 13 bases between them. In DNA form, the CDR3 reads TGTGCCAGCAGCTCTCCCGGGACACTCTACGAGCAGTACTTC. It is translated as CASSSPGTLYEQYF.

This sequence joins TRBV6-5 and TRBJ2-1, with 9 positions matching TRBD2. Losses at the gene ends were 2 bases for V and 6 bases for J; bases not matched to a gene: 2. Per germline, CDR1 MNHEY and CDR2 SVGAGI. This CDR3 has 14 amino acids. The CDR3 reads CASSYRLAANEQFF. CDR3 nucleotides: TGTGCCAGCAGTTACCGACTAGCGGCCAATGAGCAGTTCTTC.

The rearrangement joins TRBV7-8 to TRBJ2-1; 10 nucleotides match TRBD2. Germline V lookup: CDR1 SGHVS, CDR2 FQNEAQ. Trimming at V came to 5 bases and at J to 6 bases, leaving 10 bases not matched to a gene. This CDR3 spans 16 amino acids. The CDR3 DNA sequence: TGTGCCAGCAGCCACTATACTAGCGGGGTCTTCAATGAGCAGTTCTTC. Amino acid sequence: CASSHYTSGVFNEQFF.

In this sample, this clone turned up once. V usage is TRBV18 and J usage is TRBJ2-7; 11 nucleotides line up with TRBD1. There are 14 residues in the CDR3. The trim removed 6 bases at V and 7 bases at J, leaving 8 bases unmatched. Germline V gene data show CDR1 as KGHSH and CDR2 as LQKENI. CDR3 in DNA: TGTGCCAGCTCCGGGACAGGGGGGGTTCGGGAGCAGTACTTC. This gives the protein CASSGTGGVREQYF.